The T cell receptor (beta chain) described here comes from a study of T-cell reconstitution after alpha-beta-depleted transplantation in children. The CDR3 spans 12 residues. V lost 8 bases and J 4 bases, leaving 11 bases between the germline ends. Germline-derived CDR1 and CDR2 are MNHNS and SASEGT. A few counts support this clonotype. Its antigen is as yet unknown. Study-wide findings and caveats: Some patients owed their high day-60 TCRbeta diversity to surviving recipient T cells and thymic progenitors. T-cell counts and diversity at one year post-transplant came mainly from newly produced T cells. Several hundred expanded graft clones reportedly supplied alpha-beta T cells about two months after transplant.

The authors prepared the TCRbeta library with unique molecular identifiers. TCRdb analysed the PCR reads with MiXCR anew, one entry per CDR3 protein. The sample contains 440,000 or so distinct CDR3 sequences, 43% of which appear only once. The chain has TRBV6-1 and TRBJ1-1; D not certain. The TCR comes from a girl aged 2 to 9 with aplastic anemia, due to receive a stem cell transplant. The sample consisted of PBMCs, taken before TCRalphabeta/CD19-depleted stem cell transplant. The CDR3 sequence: CASGPYATEAFF. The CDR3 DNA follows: TGTGCCAGCGGGCCCTATGCCACTGAAGCTTTCTTT.